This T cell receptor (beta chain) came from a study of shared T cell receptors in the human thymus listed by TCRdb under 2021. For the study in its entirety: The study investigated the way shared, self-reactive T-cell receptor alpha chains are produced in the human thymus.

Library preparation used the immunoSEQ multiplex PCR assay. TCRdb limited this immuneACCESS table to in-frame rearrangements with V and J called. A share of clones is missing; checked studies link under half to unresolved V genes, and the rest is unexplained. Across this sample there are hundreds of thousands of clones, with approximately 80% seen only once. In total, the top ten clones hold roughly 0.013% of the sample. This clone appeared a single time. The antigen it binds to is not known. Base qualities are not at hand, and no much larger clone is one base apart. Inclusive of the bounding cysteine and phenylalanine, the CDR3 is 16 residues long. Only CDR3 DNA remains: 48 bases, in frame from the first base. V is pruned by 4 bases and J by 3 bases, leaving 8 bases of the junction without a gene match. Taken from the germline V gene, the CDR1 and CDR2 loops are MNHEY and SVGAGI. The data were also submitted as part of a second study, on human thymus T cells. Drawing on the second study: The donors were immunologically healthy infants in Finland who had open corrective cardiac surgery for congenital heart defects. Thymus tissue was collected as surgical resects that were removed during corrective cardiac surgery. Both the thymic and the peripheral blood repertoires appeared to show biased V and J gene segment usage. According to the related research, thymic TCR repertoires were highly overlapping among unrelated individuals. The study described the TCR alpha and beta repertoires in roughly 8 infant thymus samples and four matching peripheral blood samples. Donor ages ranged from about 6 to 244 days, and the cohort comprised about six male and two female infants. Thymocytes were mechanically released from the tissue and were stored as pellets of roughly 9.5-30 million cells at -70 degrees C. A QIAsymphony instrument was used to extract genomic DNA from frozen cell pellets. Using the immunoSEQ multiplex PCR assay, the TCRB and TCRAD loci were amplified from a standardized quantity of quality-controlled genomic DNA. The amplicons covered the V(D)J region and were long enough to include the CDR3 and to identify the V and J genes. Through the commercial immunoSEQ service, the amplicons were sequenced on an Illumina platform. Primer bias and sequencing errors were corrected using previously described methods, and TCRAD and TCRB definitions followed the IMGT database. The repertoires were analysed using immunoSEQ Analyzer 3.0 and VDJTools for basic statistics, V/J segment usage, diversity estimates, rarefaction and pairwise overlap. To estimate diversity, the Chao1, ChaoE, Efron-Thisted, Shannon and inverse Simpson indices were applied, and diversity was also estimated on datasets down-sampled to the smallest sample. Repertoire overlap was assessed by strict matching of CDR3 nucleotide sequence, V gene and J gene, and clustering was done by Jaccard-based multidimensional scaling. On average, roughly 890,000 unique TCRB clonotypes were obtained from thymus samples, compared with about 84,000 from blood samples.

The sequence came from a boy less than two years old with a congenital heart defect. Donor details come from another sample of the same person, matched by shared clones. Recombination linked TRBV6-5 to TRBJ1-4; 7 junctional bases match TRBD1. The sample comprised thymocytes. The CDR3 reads CASSSWTGRANEKLFF. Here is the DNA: TGTGCCAGCAGTTCCTGGACAGGCCGAGCTAATGAAAAACTGTTTTTT.